A single sample gave rise to the 28 T cell receptor beta chains below, sequenced in a study of immune evolution from preneoplasia to lung adenocarcinoma (dated by TCRdb to the early 2020s). The library relied on the immunoSEQ multiplex PCR assay. TCRdb stores this immuneACCESS table with in-frame sequences only. Part of the clones is absent; in the studies checked, under half of the shortfall reflects unresolved V genes, and no reason is known for the rest. Counted in this sample were around 6,100 clones; around three quarters of them appeared once. The ten largest clones add up to around 6.2% of the sample. The material sequenced was FFPE lung adenocarcinoma in situ tissue. Per the publication, the cell subset or site label means: preinvasive adenocarcinoma in situ (AIS). These receptors originate from a person aged 55-80 years with lung adenocarcinoma.

The chain is built from TRBV30 and TRBJ1-2; possible D gene TRBD1, 5 bases. Trimming shortened V by 8 bases and J by 3 bases, and 10 bases separated the two germline ends. Germline CDR1 GTSNPN, CDR2 SVGIG (reference sequence). CDR3 size: 11 residues. The CDR3 spells CAGRVDYGYTF. Here the CDR3 DNA reads TGTGCCGGCAGGGTAGACTATGGCTACACCTTC.

The V and J genes are TRBV5-1 and TRBJ1-1, with 7 bases fitting TRBD1. This CDR3 is 13 amino acids long. The V and J ends lost 5 bases and 1 base, in that order; junction bases with no gene match: 2. CDR1 is SGHRS, CDR2 YFSETQ, per germline. The CDR3 DNA sequence: TGCGCCAGCAGAGGGACAGAGAACACTGAAGCTTTCTTT. Encoded protein: CASRGTENTEAFF. Looking up the rest from reference TRBV5-1 and TRBJ1-1 gives the full variable domain: KAGVTQTPRYLIKTRGQQVTLSCSPISGHRSVSWYQQTPGQGLQFLFEYFSETQRNKGNFPGRFSGRQFSNSRSEMNVSTLELGDSALYLCASRGTENTEAFFGQGTRLTVV.

This chain uses TRBV4-1 with TRBJ1-1; 7 bases agree with TRBD1. The CDR3 is 15 residues long. With V trimmed by 8 bases and J by 5 bases, 14 bases remained unmatched. Per germline, CDR1 MGHRA and CDR2 YSYEKL. The CDR3 region is CASYRDSGKGTEAFF. Here the CDR3 DNA reads TGCGCCAGCTACCGGGACAGTGGAAAAGGGACTGAAGCTTTCTTT.

In this sample, this clone turned up a few times. The chain employs TRBV6-1 and TRBJ1-5; 10 nucleotides line up with TRBD1. Germline V gene data show CDR1 as MNHNS and CDR2 as SASEGT. This CDR3 comprises 15 residues. Unmatched junction bases numbered 7, after V lost 7 bases and J lost 4 bases. CDR3 bases: TGTGCCAGCACCCCGGGACAGGGGTTAAATCAGCCCCAGCATTTT. It is translated as CASTPGQGLNQPQHF.

The chain employs TRBV11-2 and TRBJ2-1; the D is unclear. The germline V gene has CDR1 SGHAT and CDR2 FQNNGV. With 2 bases removed from V and 5 bases from J, the gap between germline ends came to 7 bases. The CDR3 length is 13 residues. The CDR3 region is CASSLMLDNEQFF. CDR3 nucleotide sequence: TGTGCCAGCAGCTTAATGCTCGACAATGAGCAGTTCTTC.

The chain has TRBV9 and TRBJ2-3; D unresolved. Germline assignment: CDR1 SGDLS and CDR2 YYNGEE. V gave up 0 bases and J gave up 1 base, with 6 bases separating them. CDR3 length: 14 amino acids. CDR3 DNA sequence: TGTGCCAGCAGCGTAGCTACGGGCACAGATACGCAGTATTTT. It is translated as CASSVATGTDTQYF.

In the case of this clone: In the same sample, other DNA sequences code for this CDR3. The chain uses TRBV4-1 and TRBJ2-2; 8 nucleotides match TRBD1. Germline loops: CDR1 MGHRA, CDR2 YSYEKL. V trimming: 0 bases; J trimming: 0 bases; junction bases outside the gene matches: 3. The CDR3 contains 17 residues. The CDR3 nucleotides are TGCGCCAGCAGCCAAGATGGACAGGGAGCGAACACCGGGGAGCTGTTTTTT. Its protein is CASSQDGQGANTGELFF.

The rearrangement uses TRBV6-5 and TRBJ1-1; D is ambiguous. CDR1 is MNHEY and CDR2 is SVGAGI in the germline V gene. V lost 4 bases, J lost 5 bases, and 20 bases lay in between. The CDR3 covers 16 residues. The chain's CDR3 is CASSSLNSIRETEAFF. In DNA form, the CDR3 reads TGTGCCAGCAGTTCCCTAAACTCTATTAGGGAGACTGAAGCTTTCTTT.

The V gene is TRBV5-6, the J gene TRBJ2-3; 8 bases fit TRBD2. The CDR3 is made up of 15 amino acids. Germline assignment: CDR1 SGHDT and CDR2 YYEEEE. J was trimmed by 1 base and V by 8 bases; bases with no gene match: 9. DNA for the CDR3: TGTGCCAGTAACGGCGAAGCGGGGGGCACAGATACGCAGTATTTT. Amino acids: CASNGEAGGTDTQYF.

The chain uses TRBV10-3 and TRBJ2-5; D is unclear. With the DNA end fitting TRBJ2-7 better, the J assignment may be wrong. This CDR3 has 15 amino acids. Per germline, CDR1 ENHRY and CDR2 SYGVKD. The CDR3 DNA sequence: TGTGCCATCCGCCCCAGTATCTCAAGCTCCTACGAGCAGTACTTC. It translates to CAIRPSISSSYEQYF.

V gene TRBV7-3 combines with J gene TRBJ2-3; TRBD2 aligns across 14 bases. Germline trimming cut 4 bases from V and 3 bases from J; bases unmatched to any gene: 9. Germline lookup yields CDR1 SGHTA and CDR2 FQGTGA. This CDR3 has 18 residues. The CDR3 DNA sequence: TGTGCCAGCAGCTCACGGACTAGCGGGGGGTACGGAACAGATACGCAGTATTTT. It translates to CASSSRTSGGYGTDTQYF.

The chain combines TRBV29-1 with TRBJ1-2, with D possibly matching TRBD1 (5 bases). Germline lookup yields CDR1 SQVTM and CDR2 ANQGSEA. The CDR3 covers 12 residues. The V end lost 6 bases, the J end lost 4 bases, and 12 bases lay between the germline ends. This chain's CDR3 is CSVRERIYGYTF. In DNA, the CDR3 is TGCAGCGTCAGGGAAAGAATCTATGGCTACACCTTC.

The rearrangement uses TRBV28 and TRBJ2-5; D gene ambiguous. The CDR3 consists of 14 residues. V lost 8 bases and J 2 bases, leaving 15 bases between the germline ends. The V gene's germline CDR1 is MDHEN and CDR2 SYDVKM. This CDR3 reads CASGPSDGQETQYF. The CDR3 nucleotides are TGTGCCAGCGGACCATCGGACGGACAAGAGACCCAGTACTTC.

The chain's CDR3 is CASSSIRDGDNYGYTF. The CDR3 DNA is TGTGCCAGCAGCTCGATCCGGGACGGCGATAACTATGGCTACACCTTC. The J gene is TRBJ1-2, the V gene TRBV5-4; possible D gene TRBD1, 5 bases. From germline, CDR1 is SGHNT and CDR2 YYREEE (reference sequence). The length of the CDR3 is 16 residues. Trimming cost V 3 bases and J 1 base, with 16 bases left between them.

The chain carries TRBV20-1 and TRBJ1-2; 7 nucleotides agree with TRBD1. The V gene end was trimmed by 4 bases and the J gene end by 8 bases; junction bases not matched to a gene: 4. The CDR3 is made up of 11 amino acids. Germline values: CDR1 DFQATT, CDR2 SNEGSKA (reference sequence). The CDR3 nucleotides are TGCAGTGCTAACAGGGGCCCCGGCTACACCTTC. Its translation is CSANRGPGYTF.

This chain joins TRBV7-8 and TRBJ1-2, with 8 bases fitting TRBD1. Germline values: CDR1 SGHVS, CDR2 FQNEAQ. The CDR3 has 14 amino acids. V lost 2 bases and J lost 8; bases outside the gene matches: 7. The CDR3 region has the DNA TGTGCCAGCAGCTTAAGGACAGGGAGGGAGGGCTACACCTTC. Protein product: CASSLRTGREGYTF.

The V gene is TRBV7-9, the J gene TRBJ1-2; D not certain. The germline V and J ends were trimmed by 1 base and 7 bases, with 13 bases remaining between them. The CDR3 contains 14 residues. The V gene's germline CDR1 is SEHNR and CDR2 FQNEAQ (reference sequence). The CDR3 protein is CASSLETWSRGYTF. For the CDR3, the DNA is TGTGCCAGCAGCTTAGAGACCTGGTCTCGTGGCTACACCTTC.

V usage is TRBV15 and J usage is TRBJ1-5, with D possibly TRBD1 on 5 matching bases. Germline V gene lookup returns CDR1 LNHNV and CDR2 YYDKDF (reference sequence). Trimming stripped 0 bases from V and 1 base from J, with 7 bases between. The CDR3 contains 15 residues. The CDR3 loop reads CATSREEGSNQPQHF. As DNA, the CDR3 is TGTGCCACCAGCAGAGAGGAGGGGAGCAATCAGCCCCAGCATTTT.

The chain carries TRBV28 and TRBJ2-2; tentatively, D is TRBD1 (6 bases). Germline V gene sequence: CDR1 MDHEN, CDR2 SYDVKM. The CDR3 is 15 amino acids. The V and J ends lost 5 bases and 0 bases respectively, with 10 bases between them. CDR3 DNA sequence: TGTGCCAGCAGTGCCGGGACACCGAACACCGGGGAGCTGTTTTTT. Amino acid sequence: CASSAGTPNTGELFF.

V and J are TRBV19 and TRBJ2-1; D ambiguous. Germline CDR1 and CDR2: LNHDA and SQIVND (reference sequence). Deletions cut 3 bases from V and 0 bases from J, with 15 bases between. The CDR3 contains 17 residues. The CDR3 coding sequence is TGTGCCAGTAGTATGGGTCGAGGCAGGAGCTCCTACAATGAGCAGTTCTTC. This gives the protein CASSMGRGRSSYNEQFF.

DNA for the CDR3: TGCAGCGTTGAAGTGATAGGGGCGGGGGAGACCCAGTACTTC. This translates into CSVEVIGAGETQYF. The chain couples TRBV29-1 to TRBJ2-5; TRBD2 might be the D (6 bases). CDR3 length equals 14 residues. With 1 base removed from V and 5 bases from J, the gap between germline ends came to 14 bases. Germline CDR1 is SQVTM and CDR2 is ANQGSEA. The entire variable domain, with the rest obtained from reference TRBV29-1 and TRBJ2-5, is as follows: SAVISQKPSRDICQRGTSLTIQCQVDSQVTMMFWYRQQPGQSLTLIATANQGSEATYESGFVIDKFPISRPNLTFSTLTVSNMSPEDSSIYLCSVEVIGAGETQYFGPGTRLLVL.

The V gene is TRBV11-3, the J gene TRBJ2-1; 10 bases match TRBD1. This CDR3 is built from 15 residues. V lost 4 bases, J lost 4 bases, and 4 bases stayed unmatched. Germline CDR1 SGHNT, CDR2 YENEEA. The CDR3 DNA is TGTGCCAGCAGCTCCGGGACAGGGGCTTACAATGAGCAGTTCTTC. As protein: CASSSGTGAYNEQFF.

Points on this clone: Distinct nucleotide sequences in the sample also encode this CDR3. This chain's CDR3 is CASREDGYTF. As DNA, the CDR3 is TGTGCCAGCAGGGAGGACGGCTACACCTTC. The J gene is TRBJ1-2, the V gene TRBV6-1; D is undetermined. In germline, CDR1 is MNHNS, CDR2 SASEGT. V gave up 6 bases and J gave up 8 bases, with 7 bases separating them. CDR3 length: 10 amino acids.

This clone showed up just a few times. The V call is TRBV5-6, the J call TRBJ1-4; a weak D match, TRBD1 (6 bases). Germline lookup yields CDR1 SGHDT and CDR2 YYEEEE. With 0 bases removed from V and 5 bases from J, the gap between germline ends came to 11 bases. The CDR3 length is 15 residues. The CDR3 bases are TGTGCCAGCAGCTTGGTAGGGGGGGCCAATGAAAAACTGTTTTTT. This encodes CASSLVGGANEKLFF.

This chain joins TRBV5-3 and TRBJ1-3, with 7 bases identical to TRBD1. TRBV5-3 is identified as an open reading frame with a role that is uncertain. There are 20 residues in the CDR3. The J segment lost 0 bases and the V segment lost 2 bases, leaving 17 bases of the junction unmatched. Here the CDR3 DNA reads TGTGCCAGAAGCTTTTACCGCAGCCGGAAGACAGGGCCCTCTGGAAACACCATATATTTT. Amino acids: CARSFYRSRKTGPSGNTIYF.

This clone appeared a single time. The rearrangement uses TRBV28 and TRBJ1-5; no definite D call. The V gene lost 6 bases and the J gene lost 0 bases, with 3 bases spanning the gap. CDR1 and CDR2 from the germline V gene are MDHEN and SYDVKM. This CDR3 is built from 12 residues. DNA of the CDR3: TGTGCCAGCAGGTTTAGCAATCAGCCCCAGCATTTT. Protein sequence: CASRFSNQPQHF.

The V and J genes are TRBV7-6 and TRBJ2-5; no clear D gene. Per germline, CDR1 SGHVS and CDR2 FNYEAQ. This CDR3 is built from 14 residues. Trimming removed 2 bases at V and 4 bases at J, with 11 bases between. CDR3 sequence: CASSLQPPLETQYF. For the CDR3, the DNA is TGTGCCAGCAGCTTACAGCCACCACTAGAGACCCAGTACTTC.

The chain employs TRBV28 and TRBJ1-1, with D hard to call. CDR3 length equals 21 residues. V was clipped by 5 bases and J by 1 base, with 32 bases between them. Germline V gene lookup returns CDR1 MDHEN and CDR2 SYDVKM. The CDR3 loop is CASSPSPIRIGVPPTNTEAFF. CDR3 DNA: TGTGCCAGCAGTCCGTCACCTATCCGGATTGGGGTACCCCCGACGAACACTGAAGCTTTCTTT.